This T cell receptor beta chain was recovered during a study of neurological immune-mediated disorders. The study's findings and limits: TCR clonal expansion peaked in HTLV-1-associated myelopathy patients and was lowest in multiple sclerosis patients.

Losses at the gene ends were 1 base for V and 5 bases for J; bases not matched to a gene: 3. Germline CDR1 is SGHNT and CDR2 is YENEEA. This CDR3 has 15 amino acids. MiXCR, applied by TCRdb to the 5' RACE reads, yields one record per CDR3 protein. The table has around 83,000 distinct CDR3 sequences, roughly 13% seen once. Turning to this clonotype: The antigen is undetermined.

The rearrangement joins TRBV11-3 to TRBJ2-2; 8 bases line up with TRBD2. The specimen was PBMCs. This TCR derives from a woman aged 45 to 65 in good health. The chain's CDR3 is CASSLVASGTGELFF. CDR3 bases: TGTGCCAGCAGCTTAGTGGCTAGCGGGACCGGGGAGCTGTTTTTT. The full variable domain, completed using reference TRBV11-3 and TRBJ2-2, is EAGVVQSPRYKIIEKKQPVAFWCNPISGHNTLYWYLQNLGQGPELLIRYENEEAVDDSQLPKDRFSAERLKGVDSTLKIQPAELGDSAVYLCASSLVASGTGELFFGEGSRLTVL.